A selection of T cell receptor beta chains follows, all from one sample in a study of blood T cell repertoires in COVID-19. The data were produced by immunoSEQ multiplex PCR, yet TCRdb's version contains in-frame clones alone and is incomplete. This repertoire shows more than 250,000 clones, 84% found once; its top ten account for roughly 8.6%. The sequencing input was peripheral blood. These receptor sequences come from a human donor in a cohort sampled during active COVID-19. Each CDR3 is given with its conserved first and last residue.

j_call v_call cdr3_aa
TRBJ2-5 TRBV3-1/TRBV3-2 CASSQGAGEWETQYF
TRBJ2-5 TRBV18 CASSTRRGGAERQETQYF
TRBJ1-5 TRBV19 CASSTGGGFSTYSNQPQHF
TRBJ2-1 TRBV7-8 CASSPRQTPYNEQFF
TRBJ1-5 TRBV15 CATSSQGGNQPQHF
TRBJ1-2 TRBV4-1 CASSQMTEYGYTF
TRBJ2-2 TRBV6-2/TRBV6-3 CASSYSLLRNTGELFF
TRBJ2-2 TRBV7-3 CASSLAPDRSSELFF
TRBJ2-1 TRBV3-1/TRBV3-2 CASSQGLATSEQFF
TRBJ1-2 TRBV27 CASKPEGSVLYGYTF
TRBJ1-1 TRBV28 CASSLRGASEAFF
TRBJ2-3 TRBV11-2 CASSQGASTDTQYF
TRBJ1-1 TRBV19 CASRQDRGSSEAFF
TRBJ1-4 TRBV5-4 CASSLRGGNEKLFF
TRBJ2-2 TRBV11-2 CASSFDGLAGGTGELFF
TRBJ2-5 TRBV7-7 CASSHETSGVTQYF
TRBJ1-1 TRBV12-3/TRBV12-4 CASRYSNTEAFF
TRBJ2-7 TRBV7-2 CASSKAGTGWGNSYEQYF
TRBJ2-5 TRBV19 CASSIDGPQETQYF
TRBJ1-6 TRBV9 CASSVEGTYNSPLHF
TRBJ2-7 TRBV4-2 CASSPRVGSDYEQYF
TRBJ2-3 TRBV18 CASSPAQGKTDTQYF
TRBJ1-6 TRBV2 CASSVPGNSPLHF
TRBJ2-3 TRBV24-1 CATSDLAGPRDTDTQYF
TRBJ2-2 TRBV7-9 CASSLGEVMNTGELFF
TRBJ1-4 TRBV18 CASSPGRDIPWVF
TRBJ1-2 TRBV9 CASNKYVSGGYTF
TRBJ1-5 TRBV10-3 CAIGDSDQPQHF
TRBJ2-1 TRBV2 CASTGGDRQFF
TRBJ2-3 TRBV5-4 CASSPLLAGGPADTQYF
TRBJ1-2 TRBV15 CATSRDRTVNYGYTF
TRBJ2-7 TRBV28 CASSRDRYYEQYF
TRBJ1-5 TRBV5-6 CASSLYYSNQPQHF
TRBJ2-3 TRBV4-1 CASSQIVDRTDTQYF
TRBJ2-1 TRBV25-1 CASSEFGGSFRPDEQFF
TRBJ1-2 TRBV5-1 CASSLSQTAYGYTF
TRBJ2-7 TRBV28 CASSLAARTLHYEQYF
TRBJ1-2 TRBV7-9 CASSLTKNYGYTF
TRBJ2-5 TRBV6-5 CASSYSKGEETQYF
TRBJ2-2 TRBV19 CASRPGQVNTGELFF
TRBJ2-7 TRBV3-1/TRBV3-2 CASSSRDRGTLVYEQYF
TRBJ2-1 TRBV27 CASSRSGGPTNEQFF
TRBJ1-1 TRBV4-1 CASSQDGWGGTEAFF
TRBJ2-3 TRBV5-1 CASSLDATGVVGTDTQYF
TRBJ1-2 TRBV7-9 CASSLAGQGLYGYTF
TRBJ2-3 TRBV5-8 CASSLRLAGPGDTQYF
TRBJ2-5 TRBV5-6 CASSSTGTQETQYF
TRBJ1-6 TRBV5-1 CASSFTTDPPGSPLHF
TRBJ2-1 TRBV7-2 CASSDIPLGSGGKQFF
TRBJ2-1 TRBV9 CASSAFGTSGRSVQFF
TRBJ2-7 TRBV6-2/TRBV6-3 CASSWGLAGNYYEQYF
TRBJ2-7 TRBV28 CATGGTGWLSQYF
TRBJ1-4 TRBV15 CATSRDGGQGDEKLFF
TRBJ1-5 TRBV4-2 CASSQEPRGSNQPQHF